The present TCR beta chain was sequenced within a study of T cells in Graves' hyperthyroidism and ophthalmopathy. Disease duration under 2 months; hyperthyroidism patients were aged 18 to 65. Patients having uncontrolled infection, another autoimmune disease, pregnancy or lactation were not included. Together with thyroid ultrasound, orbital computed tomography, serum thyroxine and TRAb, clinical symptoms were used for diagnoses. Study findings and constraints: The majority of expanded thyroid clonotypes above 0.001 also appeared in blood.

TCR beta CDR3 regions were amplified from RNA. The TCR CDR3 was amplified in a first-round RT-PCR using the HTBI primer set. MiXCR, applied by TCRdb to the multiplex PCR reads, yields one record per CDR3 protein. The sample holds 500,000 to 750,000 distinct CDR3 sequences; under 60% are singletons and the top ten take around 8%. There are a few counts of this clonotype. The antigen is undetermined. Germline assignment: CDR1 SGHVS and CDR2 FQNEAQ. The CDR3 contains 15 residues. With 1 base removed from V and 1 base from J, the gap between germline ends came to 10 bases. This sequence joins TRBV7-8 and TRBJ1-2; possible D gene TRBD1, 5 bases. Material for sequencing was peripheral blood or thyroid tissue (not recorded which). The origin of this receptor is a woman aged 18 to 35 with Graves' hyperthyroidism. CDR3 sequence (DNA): TGTGCCAGCAGCTTAGTCCCACAGGTTAACTATGGCTACACCTTC. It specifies CASSLVPQVNYGYTF.